The present TCR beta chain was sequenced within a study of CD8 T cells in Susac syndrome. Broader study findings: The relatively small number of individuals in the TCR sequencing and HLA analysis was acknowledged by the study.

This CDR3 spans 17 amino acids. Looked up from germline, CDR1 is DFQATT and CDR2 is SNEGSKA (reference sequence). J was trimmed by 7 bases and V by 1 base; bases with no gene match: 11. TEMRA cells underwent FACS enrichment and CD8+ and CD4+ T cells underwent negative isolation. Of note for this clonotype: Its cognate antigen is unknown.

With random hexamers, reverse transcription was performed on about 0.5 to 1 ug of RNA. Across 54 Vbeta and 13 Jbeta, TCR beta CDR3 was amplified with immunoSEQ multiplex PCR. TCRdb re-derived calls from the immunoSEQ multiplex PCR reads in MiXCR, one entry per CDR3 protein. The top ten clones hold approximately 0.14% of a sample with 160,000 or so distinct CDR3 sequences, 80% to 95% of them seen once. The gene calls are TRBV20-1 and TRBJ2-1; 12 bases fit TRBD2. This clonotype originated in a human donor in good health. Sequencing used CD4+ T cells from PBMCs. The CDR3 sequence is CSARVRTSGDLGNEQFF. The CDR3 DNA reads as TGCAGTGCTAGAGTCCGGACTAGCGGGGATCTGGGGAATGAGCAGTTCTTC.